This paragraph covers one T cell receptor beta chain sequence. With 2 bases removed from V and 3 bases from J, the gap between germline ends came to 8 bases. Germline assignment: CDR1 SGHDT and CDR2 YYEEEE. This CDR3 comprises 14 residues. The Seattle patients, enrolled during active infection, were followed longitudinally. The data were taken from a study of blood T cell repertoires in COVID-19. Study as a whole: Acute and convalescent COVID-19 specimens originated in the United States, Italy and Spain.

In the source study's methods: Reference gene primer amplification in the assay estimated nucleated cell counts. Here immunoSEQ multiplex PCR was the method, and the copy in TCRdb shows in-frame clones only, minus some. V, J and clone size are taken as reported in that table, and D and trimming were inferred from the DNA itself. The table records 250,000 to 300,000 clones, almost 90% of them present only once. Sequenced material: peripheral blood. The TCR comes from a woman aged 30 to 39 with COVID-19, enrolled during active disease. The V gene is TRBV5-6, the J gene TRBJ2-2; D not resolved. The CDR3 protein is CASSFQVDTGELFF. The CDR3 DNA sequence: TGTGCCAGCAGCTTCCAGGTCGACACCGGGGAGCTGTTTTTT.